Listed here are 13 T cell receptor beta chains from one sample, sequenced in a study of T cell clonality in common variable immunodeficiency. Here immunoSEQ multiplex PCR was the method, and the copy in TCRdb shows in-frame clones only, minus some. Recorded here are roughly 34,000 clones, with no singletons, and the ten leading clones hold approximately 0.94%. Specimen: peripheral blood mononuclear cells. The receptor source for this set is a person aged 18-70 years in good health.

As regards this clone: The sequenced fragment ends 3 residues before the CDR3 boundary, so the rest is inferred from the germline J gene. This rearrangement joins TRBV2 to TRBJ1-2; 7 nucleotides match TRBD1. Germline trimming cut 6 bases from V and 0 bases from J; bases unmatched to any gene: 4. Germline V gives CDR1 SNHLY, CDR2 FYNNEI. This CDR3 is 14 amino acids long. The CDR3 loop is CASSWDRTNYGYTF. CDR3 DNA, as far as it was read: TGTGCCAGCAGCTGGGACAGAACTAACTATGGC.

This clone was seen at least ten times. The CDR3 end falls 3 residues outside the read, so it is completed with the germline J gene. The chain combines TRBV20-1 with TRBJ2-7; 8 bases are a match to TRBD1. CDR1 and CDR2 (germline): DFQATT, SNEGSKA (reference sequence). The CDR3 runs 13 residues. J was trimmed by 6 bases and V by 4 bases; bases with no gene match: 8. The CDR3 sequence is CSAKKPGGGEQYF. The CDR3 bases that were read are TGCAGTGCTAAAAAACCAGGGGGCGGCGAG.

CDR3 DNA (partial): TGTGCCAGCAGCGCATTACAGGGAGCTGGAAACACC. It codes for CASSALQGAGNT. The full CDR3 reads CASSALQGAGNTIYF. The chain uses TRBV7-8 and TRBJ1-3; TRBD1 might be the D (6 bases). The CDR3 end falls 3 residues outside the read, so it is completed with the germline J gene. Trimming pared 5 bases from V and 2 bases from J, leaving 13 bases between. Germline loops: CDR1 SGHVS, CDR2 FQNEAQ. The CDR3 has 15 amino acids.

This clone was seen repeatedly, ten times or more. The read is 3 residues too short to cover the CDR3 end, so that end is filled in from the germline J gene. The rearrangement joins TRBV20-1 to TRBJ2-7, with D perhaps matching TRBD1 or TRBD2 (6 bases each). Germline V gene lookup returns CDR1 DFQATT and CDR2 SNEGSKA (reference sequence). Deletions cut 0 bases from V and 3 bases from J, with 18 bases between. This CDR3 spans 16 amino acids. CDR3: CSARDQGGTRGYEQYF. CDR3 bases read: TGCAGTGCTAGAGATCAGGGCGGGACAAGGGGCTACGAG.

Note on this clone: The DNA ends 3 residues before the CDR3 does, and the rest of the CDR3 is filled in from the germline J gene. The chain has TRBV5-5 and TRBJ2-3, with a possible D match to TRBD1 (5 bases). Trimming removed 3 bases from V and 3 bases from J, with 14 bases in between. From germline, CDR1 is SGHKS and CDR2 YYEKEE (reference sequence). This CDR3 is 15 amino acids long. The CDR3 sequence is CASSWGGARTDTQYF. The CDR3 DNA, read in part, is TGTGCCAGCAGCTGGGGTGGGGCGCGGACAGATACG.

Only a few counts were recorded for this clone. The DNA ends 3 residues before the CDR3 does, and the rest of the CDR3 is filled in from the germline J gene. The chain links TRBV5-1 to TRBJ2-3; D is unclear. Germline CDR1 SGHRS, CDR2 YFSETQ. The CDR3 consists of 15 residues. The V end lost 4 bases, the J end lost 5 bases, and 17 bases lay between the germline ends. The CDR3 loop is CASSLLPGPGDTQYF. Incomplete CDR3 DNA: TGCGCCAGCAGCCTTTTACCCGGCCCGGGAGATACG.

The table lists this clone with many counts. The CDR3 end falls 3 residues outside the read, so it is completed with the germline J gene. V and J are TRBV10-3 and TRBJ1-2; 9 positions match TRBD1. The CDR3 covers 16 residues. CDR1 and CDR2 (germline): ENHRY, SYGVKD. Trimming cost V 6 bases and J 7 bases; bases outside gene matches: 15. The CDR3 bases that were read are TGTGCCATCAGCGCGTATGACCAGGACAGGGGTACTGGC. Encoded protein: CAISAYDQDRGTG. From start to end, the CDR3 is CAISAYDQDRGTGYTF.

This clone appeared many times. The CDR3 is CASSFGDRVGYGYTF. Incomplete CDR3 DNA: TGTGCCAGCAGCTTCGGAGACAGGGTGGGCTATGGC. V usage is TRBV7-2 and J usage is TRBJ1-2, with 7 nucleotides matching TRBD1. The read stops 3 residues short of the end of the CDR3; the missing end is completed from the germline J gene. Germline loops: CDR1 SGHTA, CDR2 FQGNSA. The V and J ends lost 3 bases and 4 bases, in that order; junction bases with no gene match: 8. The CDR3 totals 15 residues.

This clone was found a few times. From the germline J gene comes the end of the CDR3, since the read stops 3 residues before it. This chain joins TRBV11-3 and TRBJ2-1; 11 bases are shared with TRBD2. The CDR3 is 14 residues long. Germline loops: CDR1 SGHNT, CDR2 YENEEA. The V segment lost 5 bases and the J segment 7 bases; nucleotides outside the gene matches: 4. CDR3 DNA, as far as it was read: TGTGCCAGCAGCACACTAGCGGGGGATAATGAG. It encodes CASSTLAGDNE. The entire CDR3 sequence reads CASSTLAGDNEQFF.

Concerning this clone itself: The DNA ends 3 residues before the CDR3 does, and the rest of the CDR3 is filled in from the germline J gene. The chain recombines TRBV25-1 with TRBJ1-1, with 8 positions matching TRBD1. Trimming removed 1 base from V and 0 bases from J; junction bases left unmatched: 7. CDR1 and CDR2 from the germline V gene are MGHDK and SYGVNS. The CDR3 runs to 17 residues. CDR3 DNA, as far as it was read: TGTGCCAGCAGTGAATCGGCAGGGGGCGGATTGAACACTGAA. Its translation is CASSESAGGGLNTE. The full CDR3 reads CASSESAGGGLNTEAFF. Full variable domain (missing parts from reference TRBV25-1 and TRBJ1-1): EADIYQTPRYLVIGTGKKITLECSQTMGHDKMYWYQQDPGMELHLIHYSYGVNSTEKGDLSSESTVSRIRTEHFPLTLESARPSHTSQYLCASSESAGGGLNTEAFFGQGTRLTVV.

The sample holds many counts of this clone. The read finishes 3 residues shy of the CDR3 end, and the germline J gene is used to complete it. The chain uses TRBV7-8 and TRBJ1-4; unclear D gene. The CDR3 length is 15 residues. V was trimmed by 2 bases and J by 3 bases, leaving 10 bases between them. Germline V gene lookup returns CDR1 SGHVS and CDR2 FQNEAQ. The CDR3 protein is CASSLWRAANEKLFF. Incomplete CDR3 DNA: TGTGCCAGCAGCTTATGGCGGGCAGCTAATGAAAAA.

This clone was seen more than once but under ten times. Read data end 3 residues before the CDR3 end; the end is taken from the germline J gene. V is TRBV2 and J is TRBJ1-3; D not resolved. CDR3 length equals 14 residues. Deletions cut 3 bases from V and 0 bases from J, with 6 bases between. From germline, CDR1 is SNHLY and CDR2 FYNNEI. The sequenced part of the CDR3 DNA is TGTGCCAGCAGTGACAGGAGCTCTGGAAACACC. Its protein is CASSDRSSGNT. The entire CDR3 protein reads CASSDRSSGNTIYF.

This clone showed up many times. The CDR3 is cut off 3 residues early in the read; its end comes from the germline J gene. The chain recombines TRBV7-2 with TRBJ1-6; TRBD1 might be the D (5 bases). The germline gives CDR1 SGHTA, CDR2 FQGNSA. CDR3 length: 15 residues. V was clipped by 3 bases and J by 8 bases, with 14 bases between them. The sequenced CDR3 bases are TGTGCCAGCAGCTTGGGGGGGTATGGCTATTCACCC. As protein: CASSLGGYGYSP. The full CDR3 is CASSLGGYGYSPLHF. Looking up the rest from reference TRBV7-2 and TRBJ1-6 gives the full variable domain: GAGVSQSPSNKVTEKGKDVELRCDPISGHTALYWYRQSLGQGLEFLIYFQGNSAPDKSGLPSDRFSAERTGGSVSTLTIQRTQQEDSAVYLCASSLGGYGYSPLHFGNGTRLTVT.